This is a list of T cell receptor beta chains from one sample in a study of CD8 T cells in ankylosing spondylitis. TCRdb reanalysed the 5' RACE reads using MiXCR and keeps one entry per CDR3 protein. The sample yields tens of thousands of distinct CDR3 sequences, roughly 5% seen once. Sequenced sample: blood, either unsorted or a sorted T cell fraction (not recorded which). The origin of the receptors is a male donor with ankylosing spondylitis or in good health (not recorded which). CDR3s include the opening cysteine and the closing phenylalanine or tryptophan. The D gene is left open where the match is weak. Part of the rows lack a size; the others show once, few, many or a class for expanded clones.

j_call d_call v_call clone_size cdr3_nt cdr3_aa
TRBJ1-1 NA TRBV28 many TGTGCCAGCACCGTGAACACTGAAGCTTTCTTT CASTVNTEAFF
TRBJ2-5 TRBD2 TRBV12-3/TRBV12-4 many TGTGCCAGCAGTCGGACTAATCTAGCGGGGGGGCTGGTGGAGACCCAGTACTTC CASSRTNLAGGLVETQYF
TRBJ2-1 TRBD1 TRBV6-1 NA TGTGCCAGCAGTGAAACAGCACAGGGGAAATTCTGGAATGAGCAGTTCTTC CASSETAQGKFWNEQFF
TRBJ1-5 TRBD1 TRBV20-1 many TGCAGTGCTATCCCGGGACAGGGTAGGGTTAATCAGCCCCAGCATTTT CSAIPGQGRVNQPQHF
TRBJ2-1 TRBD1 TRBV7-2 many TGTGCCAGCAAGGGACAGGGATCCTACAATGAGCAGTTCTTC CASKGQGSYNEQFF
TRBJ1-1 NA TRBV28 many TGTGCCAGCAGTTTAGTCGGGCTGGTGAACACTGAAGCTTTCTTT CASSLVGLVNTEAFF
TRBJ1-4 NA TRBV7-9 NA TGTGCCAGCAGCTTAGCGTCGGGGATAGGCGAAAAACTGTTTTTT CASSLASGIGEKLFF
TRBJ1-1 NA TRBV28 many TGTGCCAGCAGTATAACGTCGATCATGAACACTGAAGCTTTCTTT CASSITSIMNTEAFF
TRBJ2-1 TRBD1 TRBV12-3/TRBV12-4 many TGTGCCAGCAGTTTAGGGACAGGGGGCGAGGGCAATGAGCAGTTCTTC CASSLGTGGEGNEQFF
TRBJ2-3 TRBD1 TRBV6-1 NA TGTGTCAGCAGACAAGGGACAGGAAGCACAGATACGCAGTATTTT CVSRQGTGSTDTQYF
TRBJ1-1 NA TRBV29-1 many TGCAGCACCTACAGGGAATTGAACACTGAAGCTTTCTTT CSTYRELNTEAFF
TRBJ2-1 NA TRBV5-1 many TGCGCCAGCAGCTTACCGGGAGAAAGTAATGAGCAGTTCTTC CASSLPGESNEQFF
TRBJ1-4 NA TRBV2 many TGTGCCAGCAGTGAAGGGGCGACCAGGGAAAAACTGTTTTTT CASSEGATREKLFF
TRBJ2-2 NA TRBV5-1 many TGCGCCAGCAGCACTTTCAGGGAGGCCGGGGAGCTGTTTTTT CASSTFREAGELFF
TRBJ1-1 NA TRBV6-1 many TGTGCCAGCACCGAAGAGACAGTAATGAACACTGAAGCTTTCTTT CASTEETVMNTEAFF
TRBJ1-1 NA TRBV28 many TGTGCCAGCAGCTTTGGACGGATCAACACTGAAGCTTTCTTT CASSFGRINTEAFF
TRBJ1-5 TRBD1 TRBV12-3/TRBV12-4 many TGTGCCAGCAGAGAGACAGGGGATCAGCCCCAGCATTTT CASRETGDQPQHF
TRBJ2-5 NA TRBV25-1 many TGTGCCAGCAGTGATCCGGGGGCGAGAGAGACCCAGTACTTC CASSDPGARETQYF
TRBJ1-4 NA TRBV20-1 many TGCAGTGCTAGAGATTTTCAGGGAGGAGAAAAACTGTTTTTT CSARDFQGGEKLFF
TRBJ2-1 TRBD2 TRBV3-1 many TGTGCCAGCAGCAGTCTAGCGGGGGGGCTCAATGAGCAGTTCTTC CASSSLAGGLNEQFF
TRBJ1-3 NA TRBV4-1 many TGCGCCAGCAGCCTTACCCCGGGAGGGAGCGACAACACCATATATTTT CASSLTPGGSDNTIYF
TRBJ1-1 NA TRBV5-1 many TGCGCCAGCAGCTTAGGGGGGCCTAACCAAGCTTTCTTT CASSLGGPNQAFF
TRBJ1-1 NA TRBV30 many TGTGCCTGGTACAGGGACACTGAAGCTTTCTTT CAWYRDTEAFF
TRBJ1-1 NA TRBV5-4 many TGTGCCAGCAGCTCGGGTTTGGGGAACACTGAAGCTTTCTTT CASSSGLGNTEAFF
TRBJ1-1 TRBD1 TRBV5-5 many TGTGCCAGCAGCTATGGGACAGCCTCCGAGAACACTGAAGCTTTCTTT CASSYGTASENTEAFF
TRBJ2-5 TRBD2 TRBV7-8 NA TGTGCCAGCTGCCTGCTAGCGGGGGGGATGGAGACCCAGTACTTC CASCLLAGGMETQYF
TRBJ2-5 NA TRBV5-1 many TGCGCCAGCAGCTCCCTTAGAAATCGAGAGACCCAGTACTTC CASSSLRNRETQYF
TRBJ1-1 NA TRBV6-1 many TGTGCCAGCAGGTTCGGAGGGGCTCCTGAAGCTTTCTTT CASRFGGAPEAFF
TRBJ2-7 NA TRBV5-4 NA TGTGCCAGCAGCTTGAAAGCCTCAGGGGATGGCGGCGAGCAGTACTTC CASSLKASGDGGEQYF
TRBJ1-4 TRBD1 TRBV3-1 many TGTGCCAGCAGCCCCCACCGCCAGGGGACAGAAAATGAAAAACTGTTTTTT CASSPHRQGTENEKLFF
TRBJ1-2 TRBD1 TRBV2 many TGTGCCAGCAGTAAATTGTGGAAACGCCAAGGGACAGGTGATTACTATGGCTACACCTTC CASSKLWKRQGTGDYYGYTF
TRBJ1-1 NA TRBV12-3/TRBV12-4 many TGTGCCAGCACCTCCCCAGGGCTCACTGAAGCTTTCTTT CASTSPGLTEAFF
TRBJ2-1 TRBD2 TRBV5-1 many TGCGCCAGCAGCTTTTTAACTAGCGGGGTACCCCGTTTCTCCTACAATGAGCAGTTCTTC CASSFLTSGVPRFSYNEQFF
TRBJ1-2 NA TRBV28 many TGTGCCAGCATTCGTCGGGGCTACTATGGCTACACCTTC CASIRRGYYGYTF
TRBJ1-5 NA TRBV18 many TGTGCCAGCTCACCAGATGACAGAATTAGCAATCAGCCCCAGCATTTT CASSPDDRISNQPQHF
TRBJ1-5 TRBD1 TRBV6-5 many TGTGCCAGCAGTTACCGGGGACAGTTAAATCAGCCCCAGCATTTT CASSYRGQLNQPQHF
TRBJ1-1 NA TRBV20-1 many TGCAGTGCTTATACAGGGCCTGAAGCTTTCTTT CSAYTGPEAFF
TRBJ2-2 NA TRBV30 many TGTGCCTGGAGAGGTTTCTCAACCGGGGAGCTGTTTTTT CAWRGFSTGELFF